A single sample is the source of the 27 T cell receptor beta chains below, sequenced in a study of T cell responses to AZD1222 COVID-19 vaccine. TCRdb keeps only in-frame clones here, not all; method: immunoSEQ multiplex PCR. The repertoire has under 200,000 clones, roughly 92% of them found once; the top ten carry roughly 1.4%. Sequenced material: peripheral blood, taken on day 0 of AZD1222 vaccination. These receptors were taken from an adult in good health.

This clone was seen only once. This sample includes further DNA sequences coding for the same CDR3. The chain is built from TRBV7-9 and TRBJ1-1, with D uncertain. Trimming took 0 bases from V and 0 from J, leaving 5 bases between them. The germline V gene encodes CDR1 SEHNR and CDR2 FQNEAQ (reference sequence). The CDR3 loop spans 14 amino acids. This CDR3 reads CASSLAGVNTEAFF. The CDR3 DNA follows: TGTGCCAGCAGCTTAGCCGGTGTGAACACTGAAGCTTTCTTT.

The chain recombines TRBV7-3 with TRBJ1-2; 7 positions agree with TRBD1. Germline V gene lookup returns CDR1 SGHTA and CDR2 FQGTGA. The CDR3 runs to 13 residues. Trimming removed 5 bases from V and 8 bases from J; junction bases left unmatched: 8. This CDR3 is CASSENRGGGYTF. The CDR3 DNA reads TGTGCCAGCAGCGAAAACAGGGGAGGCGGCTACACCTTC.

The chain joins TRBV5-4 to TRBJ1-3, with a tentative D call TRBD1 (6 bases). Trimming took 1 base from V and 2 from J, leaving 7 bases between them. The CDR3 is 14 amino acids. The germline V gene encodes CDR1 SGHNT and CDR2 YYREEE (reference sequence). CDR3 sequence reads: CASSLSGAGNTIYF. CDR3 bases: TGTGCCAGCAGCTTGTCAGGGGCTGGAAACACCATATATTTT. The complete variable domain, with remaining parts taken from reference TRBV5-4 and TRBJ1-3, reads ETGVTQSPTHLIKTRGQQVTLRCSSQSGHNTVSWYQQALGQGPQFIFQYYREEENGRGNFPPRFSGLQFPNYSSELNVNALELDDSALYLCASSLSGAGNTIYFGEGSWLTVV.

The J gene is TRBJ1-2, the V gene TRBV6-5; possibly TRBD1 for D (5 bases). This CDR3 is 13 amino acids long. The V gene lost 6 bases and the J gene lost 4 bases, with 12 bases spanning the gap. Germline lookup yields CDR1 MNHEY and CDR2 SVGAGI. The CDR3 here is CASSLGRVYGYTF. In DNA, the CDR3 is TGTGCCAGCAGCCTAGGCAGGGTCTATGGCTACACCTTC.

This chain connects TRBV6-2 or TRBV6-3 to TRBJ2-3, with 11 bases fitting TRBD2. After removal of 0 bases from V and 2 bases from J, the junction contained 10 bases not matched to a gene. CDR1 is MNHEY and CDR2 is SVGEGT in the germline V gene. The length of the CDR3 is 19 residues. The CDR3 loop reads CASSYSLAGGEKNTDTQYF. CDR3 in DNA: TGTGCCAGCAGTTACTCGCTAGCGGGGGGCGAAAAGAACACAGATACGCAGTATTTT.

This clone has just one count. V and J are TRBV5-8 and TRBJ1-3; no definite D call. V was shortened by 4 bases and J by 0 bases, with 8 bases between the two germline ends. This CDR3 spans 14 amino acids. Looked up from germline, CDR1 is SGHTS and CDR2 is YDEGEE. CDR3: CASSVGFSGNTIYF. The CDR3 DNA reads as TGTGCCAGCAGCGTGGGGTTCTCTGGAAACACCATATATTTT.

CDR3 in amino acids: CASSHPVGGYGYTF. CDR3 DNA sequence: TGTGCCAGCAGTCATCCTGTCGGCGGCTATGGCTACACCTTC. The rearrangement links TRBV6-2 or TRBV6-3 to TRBJ1-2; D is undetermined. The CDR3 totals 14 residues. Trimming cost V 5 bases and J 4 bases, with 14 bases left between them. CDR1 is MNHEY, CDR2 SVGEGT, per germline.

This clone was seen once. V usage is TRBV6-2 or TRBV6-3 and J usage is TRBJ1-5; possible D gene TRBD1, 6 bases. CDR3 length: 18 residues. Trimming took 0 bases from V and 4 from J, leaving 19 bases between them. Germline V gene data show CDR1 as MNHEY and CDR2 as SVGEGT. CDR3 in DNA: TGTGCCAGCAGTTACTCGAAGCTACTCCGGGGGCGGAATCAGCCCCAGCATTTT. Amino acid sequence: CASSYSKLLRGRNQPQHF.

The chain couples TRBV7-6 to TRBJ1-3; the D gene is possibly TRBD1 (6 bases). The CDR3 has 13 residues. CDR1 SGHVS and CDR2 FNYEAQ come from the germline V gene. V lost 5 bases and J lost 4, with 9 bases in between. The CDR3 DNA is TGTGCCAGCAGCCCCACAGGGGGAAACACCATATATTTT. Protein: CASSPTGGNTIYF.

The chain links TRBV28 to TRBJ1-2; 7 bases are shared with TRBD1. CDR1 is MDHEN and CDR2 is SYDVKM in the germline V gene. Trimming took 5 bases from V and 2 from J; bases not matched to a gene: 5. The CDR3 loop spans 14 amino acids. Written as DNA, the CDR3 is TGTGCCAGCAGTCTCAGGGGGATGAACTATGGCTACACCTTC. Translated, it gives CASSLRGMNYGYTF.

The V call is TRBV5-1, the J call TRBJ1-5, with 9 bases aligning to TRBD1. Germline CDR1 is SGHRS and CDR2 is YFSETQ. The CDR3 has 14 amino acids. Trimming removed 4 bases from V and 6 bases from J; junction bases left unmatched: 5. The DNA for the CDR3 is TGCGCCAGCAGCGTACAGGGGGCTGGTCAGCCCCAGCATTTT. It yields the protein CASSVQGAGQPQHF.

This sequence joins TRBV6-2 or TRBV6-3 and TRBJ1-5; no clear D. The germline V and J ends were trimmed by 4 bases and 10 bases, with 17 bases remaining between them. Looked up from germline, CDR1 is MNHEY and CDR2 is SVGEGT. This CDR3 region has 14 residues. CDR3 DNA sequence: TGTGCCAGCAGTTTTGGGGTAACATCACGCCCCCAGCATTTT. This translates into CASSFGVTSRPQHF.

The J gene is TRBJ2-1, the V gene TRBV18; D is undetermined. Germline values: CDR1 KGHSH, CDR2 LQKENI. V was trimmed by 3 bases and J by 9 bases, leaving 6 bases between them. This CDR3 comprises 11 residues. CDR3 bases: TGTGCCAGCTCACCTTTTGGTGAGCAGTTCTTC. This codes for CASSPFGEQFF.

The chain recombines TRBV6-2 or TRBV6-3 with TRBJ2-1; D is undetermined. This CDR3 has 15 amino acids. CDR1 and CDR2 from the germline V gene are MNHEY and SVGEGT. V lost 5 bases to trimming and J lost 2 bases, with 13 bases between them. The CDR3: CASSKTVPPYNEQFF. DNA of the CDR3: TGTGCCAGCAGTAAGACGGTCCCTCCCTACAATGAGCAGTTCTTC.

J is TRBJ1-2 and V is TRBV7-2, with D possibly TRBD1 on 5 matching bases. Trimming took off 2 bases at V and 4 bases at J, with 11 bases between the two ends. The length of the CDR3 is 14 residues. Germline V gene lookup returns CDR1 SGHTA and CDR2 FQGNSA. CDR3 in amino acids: CASSLMTVSYGYTF. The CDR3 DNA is TGTGCCAGCAGCTTAATGACAGTGTCCTATGGCTACACCTTC.

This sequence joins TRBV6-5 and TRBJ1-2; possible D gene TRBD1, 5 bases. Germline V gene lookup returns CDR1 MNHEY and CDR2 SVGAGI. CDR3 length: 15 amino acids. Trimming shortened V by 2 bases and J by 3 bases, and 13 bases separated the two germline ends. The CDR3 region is CASSYGGRVDYGYTF. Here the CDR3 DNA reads TGTGCCAGCAGTTACGGAGGCAGGGTTGACTATGGCTACACCTTC.

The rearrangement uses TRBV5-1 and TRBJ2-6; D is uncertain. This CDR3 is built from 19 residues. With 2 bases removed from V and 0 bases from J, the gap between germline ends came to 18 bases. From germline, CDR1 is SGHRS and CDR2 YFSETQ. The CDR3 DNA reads TGCGCCAGCAGCTTAGGGTCCAGGACCCGAAACTCTGGGGCCAACGTCCTGACTTTC. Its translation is CASSLGSRTRNSGANVLTF.

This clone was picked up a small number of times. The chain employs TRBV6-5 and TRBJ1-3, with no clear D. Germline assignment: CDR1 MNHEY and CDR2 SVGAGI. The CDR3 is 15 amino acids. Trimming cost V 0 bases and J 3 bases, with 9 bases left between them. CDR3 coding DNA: TGTGCCAGCAGTTACTCAGCCGGGTTTGGAAACACCATATATTTT. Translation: CASSYSAGFGNTIYF.

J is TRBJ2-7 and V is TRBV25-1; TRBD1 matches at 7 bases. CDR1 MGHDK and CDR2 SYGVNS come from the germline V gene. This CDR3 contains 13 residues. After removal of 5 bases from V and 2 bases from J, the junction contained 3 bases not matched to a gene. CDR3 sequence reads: CASSRTGAYEQYF. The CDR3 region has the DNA TGTGCCAGCAGTAGAACAGGGGCCTACGAGCAGTACTTC.

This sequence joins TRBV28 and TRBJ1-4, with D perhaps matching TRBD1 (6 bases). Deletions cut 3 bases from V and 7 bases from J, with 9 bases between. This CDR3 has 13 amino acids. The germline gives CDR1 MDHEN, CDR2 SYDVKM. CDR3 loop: CASSFGQLEKLFF. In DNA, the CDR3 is TGTGCCAGCAGTTTTGGACAGCTTGAAAAACTGTTTTTT.

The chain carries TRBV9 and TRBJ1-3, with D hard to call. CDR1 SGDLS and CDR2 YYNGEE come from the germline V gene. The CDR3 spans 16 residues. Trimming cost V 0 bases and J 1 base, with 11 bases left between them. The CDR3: CASSVDTTESGNTIYF. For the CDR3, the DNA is TGTGCCAGCAGCGTAGACACTACAGAATCTGGAAACACCATATATTTT. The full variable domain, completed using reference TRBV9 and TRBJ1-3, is DSGVTQTPKHLITATGQRVTLRCSPRSGDLSVYWYQQSLDQGLQFLIQYYNGEERAKGNILERFSAQQFPDLHSELNLSSLELGDSALYFCASSVDTTESGNTIYFGEGSWLTVV.

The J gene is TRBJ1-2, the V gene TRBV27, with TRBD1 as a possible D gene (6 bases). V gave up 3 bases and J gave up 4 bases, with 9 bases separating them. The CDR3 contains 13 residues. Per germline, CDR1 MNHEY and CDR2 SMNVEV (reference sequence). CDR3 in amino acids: CASSFGGPYGYTF. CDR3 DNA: TGTGCCAGCAGTTTCGGGGGCCCCTATGGCTACACCTTC.

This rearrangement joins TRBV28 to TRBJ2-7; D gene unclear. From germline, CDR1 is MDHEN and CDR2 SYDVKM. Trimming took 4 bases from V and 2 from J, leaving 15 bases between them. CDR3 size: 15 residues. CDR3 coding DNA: TGTGCCAGCAGTTCAACCCAAACCAGCACCTACGAGCAGTACTTC. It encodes CASSSTQTSTYEQYF. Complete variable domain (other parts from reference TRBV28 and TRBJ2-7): DVKVTQSSRYLVKRTGEKVFLECVQDMDHENMFWYRQDPGLGLRLIYFSYDVKMKEKGDIPEGYSVSREKKERFSLILESASTNQTSMYLCASSSTQTSTYEQYFGPGTRLTVT.

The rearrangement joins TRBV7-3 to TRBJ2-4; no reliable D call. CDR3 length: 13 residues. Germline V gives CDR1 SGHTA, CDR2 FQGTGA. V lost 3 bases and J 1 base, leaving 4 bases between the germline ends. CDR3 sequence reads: CASSLGAKNIQYF. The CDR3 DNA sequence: TGTGCCAGCAGCTTGGGTGCCAAAAACATTCAGTACTTC.

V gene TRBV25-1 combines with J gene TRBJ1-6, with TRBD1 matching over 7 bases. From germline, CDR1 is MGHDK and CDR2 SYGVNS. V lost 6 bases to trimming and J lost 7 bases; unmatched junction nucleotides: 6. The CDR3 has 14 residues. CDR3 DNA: TGTGCCAGCAGGAGGCAGGGGGACAATTCACCCCTCCACTTT. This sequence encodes CASRRQGDNSPLHF.

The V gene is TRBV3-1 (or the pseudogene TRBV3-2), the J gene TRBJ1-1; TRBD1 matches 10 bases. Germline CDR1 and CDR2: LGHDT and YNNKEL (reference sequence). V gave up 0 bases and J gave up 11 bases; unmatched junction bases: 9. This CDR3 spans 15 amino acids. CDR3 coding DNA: TGTGCCAGCAGCCAAGATTACGGGGGGGACAGGGGTGCTTTCTTT. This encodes CASSQDYGGDRGAFF.

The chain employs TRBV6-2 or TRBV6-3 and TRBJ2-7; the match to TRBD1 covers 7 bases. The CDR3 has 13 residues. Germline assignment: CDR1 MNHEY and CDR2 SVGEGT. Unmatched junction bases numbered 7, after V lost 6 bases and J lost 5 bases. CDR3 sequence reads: CASSRPTGNEQYF. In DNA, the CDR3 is TGTGCCAGCAGCCGTCCGACAGGGAACGAGCAGTACTTC.